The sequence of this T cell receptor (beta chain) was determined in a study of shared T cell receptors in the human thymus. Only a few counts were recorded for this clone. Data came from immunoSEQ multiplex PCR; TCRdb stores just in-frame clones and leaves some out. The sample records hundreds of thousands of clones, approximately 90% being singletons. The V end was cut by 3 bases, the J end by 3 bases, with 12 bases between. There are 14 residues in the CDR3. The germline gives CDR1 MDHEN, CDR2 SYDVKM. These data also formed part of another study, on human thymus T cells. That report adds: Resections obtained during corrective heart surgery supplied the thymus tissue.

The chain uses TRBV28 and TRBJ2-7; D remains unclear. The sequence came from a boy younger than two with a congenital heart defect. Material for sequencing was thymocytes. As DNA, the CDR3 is TGTGCCAGCAGTTTTGGCTCCGAAAACTACGAGCAGTACTTC. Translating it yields CASSFGSENYEQYF.